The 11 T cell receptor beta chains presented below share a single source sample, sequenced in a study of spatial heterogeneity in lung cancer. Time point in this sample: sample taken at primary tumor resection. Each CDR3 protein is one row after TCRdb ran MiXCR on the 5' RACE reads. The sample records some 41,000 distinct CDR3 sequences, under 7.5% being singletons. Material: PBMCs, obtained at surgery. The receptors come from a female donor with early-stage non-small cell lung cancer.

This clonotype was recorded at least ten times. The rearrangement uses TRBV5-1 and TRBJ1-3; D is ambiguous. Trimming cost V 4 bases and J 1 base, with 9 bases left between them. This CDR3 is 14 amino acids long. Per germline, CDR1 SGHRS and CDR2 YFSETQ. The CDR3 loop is CASSPGQSGNTIYF. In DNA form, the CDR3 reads TGCGCCAGCAGCCCTGGGCAATCTGGAAACACCATATATTTT.

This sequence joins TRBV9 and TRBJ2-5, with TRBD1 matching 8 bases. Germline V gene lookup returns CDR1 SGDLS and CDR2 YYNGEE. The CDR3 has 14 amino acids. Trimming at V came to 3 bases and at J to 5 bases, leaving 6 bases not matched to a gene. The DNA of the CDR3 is TGTGCCAGCAGCGGCCCAGGGGGCCTTGAGACCCAGTACTTC. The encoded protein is CASSGPGGLETQYF.

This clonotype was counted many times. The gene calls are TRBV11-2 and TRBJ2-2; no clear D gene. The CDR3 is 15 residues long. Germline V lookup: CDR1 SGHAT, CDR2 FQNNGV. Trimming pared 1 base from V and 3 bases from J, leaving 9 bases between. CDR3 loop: CASSLGSVYTGELFF. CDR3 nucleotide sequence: TGTGCCAGCAGCTTAGGGTCCGTGTACACCGGGGAGCTGTTTTTT.

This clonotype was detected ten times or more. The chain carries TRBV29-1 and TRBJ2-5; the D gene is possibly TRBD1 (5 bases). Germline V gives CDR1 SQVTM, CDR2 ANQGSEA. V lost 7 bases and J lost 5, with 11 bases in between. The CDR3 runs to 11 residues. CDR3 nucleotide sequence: TGCAGCGCCATAAAGGGGGAGACCCAGTACTTC. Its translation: CSAIKGETQYF.

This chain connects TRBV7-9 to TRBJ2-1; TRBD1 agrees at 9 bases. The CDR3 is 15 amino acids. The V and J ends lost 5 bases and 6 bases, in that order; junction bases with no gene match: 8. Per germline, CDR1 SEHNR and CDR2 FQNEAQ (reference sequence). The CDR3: CASSHPGQGFNEQFF. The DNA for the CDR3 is TGTGCCAGCAGCCATCCGGGACAGGGTTTCAATGAGCAGTTCTTC.

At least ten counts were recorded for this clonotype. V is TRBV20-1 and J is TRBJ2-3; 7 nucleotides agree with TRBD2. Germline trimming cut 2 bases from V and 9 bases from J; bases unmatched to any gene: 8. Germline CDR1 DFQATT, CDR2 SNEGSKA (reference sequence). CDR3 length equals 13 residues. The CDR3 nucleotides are TGCAGTGCTAGAAGTGTGGGAGGGGAAACGCAGTATTTT. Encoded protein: CSARSVGGETQYF.

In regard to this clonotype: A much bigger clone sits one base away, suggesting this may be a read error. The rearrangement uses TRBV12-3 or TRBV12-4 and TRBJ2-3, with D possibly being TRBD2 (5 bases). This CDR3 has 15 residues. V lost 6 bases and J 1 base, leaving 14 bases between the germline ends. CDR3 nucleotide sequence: TGTGCCAGCAGCCGCACACTAGGCGGCACAGATACGCAGTATTTT. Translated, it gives CASSRTLGGTDTQYF.

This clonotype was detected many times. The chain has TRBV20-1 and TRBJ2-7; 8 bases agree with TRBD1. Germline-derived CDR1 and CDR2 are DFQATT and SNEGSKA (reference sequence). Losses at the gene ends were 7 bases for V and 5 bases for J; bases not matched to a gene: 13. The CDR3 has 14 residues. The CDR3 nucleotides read TGCAGTGGCATGTGGACAGGGAAAGGCCACGAGCAGTACTTC. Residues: CSGMWTGKGHEQYF.

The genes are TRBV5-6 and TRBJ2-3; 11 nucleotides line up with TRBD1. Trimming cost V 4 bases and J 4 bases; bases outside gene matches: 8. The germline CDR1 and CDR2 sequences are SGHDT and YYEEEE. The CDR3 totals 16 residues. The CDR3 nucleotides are TGTGCCAGCAGCCTTCGGACAGGGGGCGTCGCAGATACGCAGTATTTT. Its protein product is CASSLRTGGVADTQYF.

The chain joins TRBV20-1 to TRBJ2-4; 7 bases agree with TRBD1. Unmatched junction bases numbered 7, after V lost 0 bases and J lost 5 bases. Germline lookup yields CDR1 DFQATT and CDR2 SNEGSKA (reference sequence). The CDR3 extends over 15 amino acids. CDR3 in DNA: TGCAGTGCTAGAGAGCGGACAGGTCCACAAAACATTCAGTACTTC. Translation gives CSARERTGPQNIQYF.

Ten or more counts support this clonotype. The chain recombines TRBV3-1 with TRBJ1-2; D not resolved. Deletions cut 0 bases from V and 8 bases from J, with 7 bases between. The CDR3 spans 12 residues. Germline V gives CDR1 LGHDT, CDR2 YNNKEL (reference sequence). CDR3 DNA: TGTGCCAGCAGCCAAGACGACTGGGGCTACACCTTC. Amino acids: CASSQDDWGYTF.